This is a list of T cell receptor beta chains from one sample in a study of vaccination effects on CD4 cells after COVID-19. Their target antigens are unknown. Assay: immunoSEQ multiplex PCR; the TCRdb copy retains only in-frame clones and omits some. Among about 24,000 clones listed, roughly 79% were seen once. The sample consisted of CD4+ T cells from PBMCs cultured with SARS-CoV-2 spike peptides, taken after COVID-19 vaccination. These receptors originate from a human donor who received a COVID-19 vaccine. Some clones in this sample may be carry-over from other donors' samples. Both conserved end residues are part of each CDR3. Each record gives: clone size, J gene, V gene, CDR3 protein. Clone size is not always given. Where it is, it says once, few, many or a class for expanded clones.

abundance: .; j_gene: TRBJ2-4; v_gene: TRBV28; CDR3aa: CASRGRDRGQNIQYF
abundance: .; j_gene: TRBJ2-3; v_gene: TRBV19; CDR3aa: CASSPRGTGAQDTQYF
abundance: once; j_gene: TRBJ2-5; v_gene: TRBV6-5; CDR3aa: CASTPWTQYF
abundance: .; j_gene: TRBJ1-5; v_gene: TRBV6-6; CDR3aa: CASSYGASQPQHF
abundance: .; j_gene: TRBJ1-4; v_gene: TRBV30; CDR3aa: CAWSVQGANEKLFF
abundance: .; j_gene: TRBJ2-2; v_gene: TRBV24-1; CDR3aa: CATSDSGRGSTGELFF
abundance: .; j_gene: TRBJ1-6; v_gene: TRBV27; CDR3aa: CASSLSAPALRSPLHF
abundance: .; j_gene: TRBJ1-6; v_gene: TRBV2; CDR3aa: CASSGHLSSYNSPLHF
abundance: .; j_gene: TRBJ1-5; v_gene: TRBV5-8; CDR3aa: CASSTGQASNQPQHF
abundance: .; j_gene: TRBJ1-2; v_gene: TRBV28; CDR3aa: CAGSTGTGNGYTF
abundance: .; j_gene: TRBJ1-5; v_gene: TRBV7-3; CDR3aa: CASSLNSNQPQHF
abundance: few; j_gene: TRBJ2-5; v_gene: TRBV6-5; CDR3aa: CASSNPLETQYF
abundance: .; j_gene: TRBJ2-2; v_gene: TRBV10-1; CDR3aa: CASSEGTFANTGELFF
abundance: few; j_gene: TRBJ2-3; v_gene: TRBV5-1; CDR3aa: CASSLAGEDTQYF
abundance: .; j_gene: TRBJ1-1; v_gene: TRBV6-5; CDR3aa: CASSSPGQPEAFF
abundance: .; j_gene: TRBJ2-5; v_gene: TRBV24-1; CDR3aa: CATSDHYPGQGETQYF
abundance: few; j_gene: TRBJ1-2; v_gene: TRBV7-9; CDR3aa: CANSPETVNYGYTF
abundance: .; j_gene: TRBJ1-1; v_gene: TRBV4-3; CDR3aa: CASSFHSAGTEAFF
abundance: once; j_gene: TRBJ2-2; v_gene: TRBV7-9; CDR3aa: CASSLAAGASPDTGELFF
abundance: .; j_gene: TRBJ1-2; v_gene: TRBV28; CDR3aa: CASTKRGRNYGYTF
abundance: .; j_gene: TRBJ1-1; v_gene: TRBV30; CDR3aa: CAWRVGSLWSGEAFF
abundance: .; j_gene: TRBJ1-1; v_gene: TRBV30; CDR3aa: CAWRGPGQGMAGAFF
abundance: .; j_gene: TRBJ2-2; v_gene: TRBV5-1; CDR3aa: CASSLDPASGELFF
abundance: .; j_gene: TRBJ2-1; v_gene: TRBV24-1; CDR3aa: CATSAPSGGYNEQFF
abundance: .; j_gene: TRBJ1-5; v_gene: TRBV6-5; CDR3aa: CASGSAGNQPQHF
abundance: few; j_gene: TRBJ1-2; v_gene: TRBV10-3; CDR3aa: CAITRDGTGYTF
abundance: .; j_gene: TRBJ1-3; v_gene: TRBV5-1; CDR3aa: CASSLSWGGNTIYF
abundance: .; j_gene: TRBJ1-5; v_gene: TRBV9; CDR3aa: CASSISGFQPQHF
abundance: few; j_gene: TRBJ1-2; v_gene: TRBV14; CDR3aa: CASSQGLWASGYGYTF
abundance: once; j_gene: TRBJ1-5; v_gene: TRBV7-2; CDR3aa: CASSFYSGQHQPQHF
abundance: .; j_gene: TRBJ2-1; v_gene: TRBV5-1; CDR3aa: CASSSSGEYNEQFF
abundance: .; j_gene: TRBJ1-1; v_gene: TRBV2; CDR3aa: CASNLLQDTEAFF
abundance: .; j_gene: TRBJ2-5; v_gene: TRBV19; CDR3aa: CASSMWETQYF
abundance: .; j_gene: TRBJ1-3; v_gene: TRBV9; CDR3aa: CASSVWDGVQNVGNTIYF
abundance: .; j_gene: TRBJ2-2; v_gene: TRBV3-1/TRBV3-2; CDR3aa: CASSPLATGELFF
abundance: once; j_gene: TRBJ1-1; v_gene: TRBV6-5; CDR3aa: CASSYSRQLGTEAFF
abundance: .; j_gene: TRBJ1-2; v_gene: TRBV3-1/TRBV3-2; CDR3aa: CASSQDTGSYGYTF